What follows are 26 T cell receptor beta chains derived from one specimen sequenced in a study of cytomegalovirus exposure and HLA in healthy donors (TCRdb year 2017). Libraries were built with the immunoSEQ multiplex PCR assay. For the multiplex PCR, a mixture combining 60 forward primers for TCR Vbeta segments and 13 reverse primers for TCR Jbeta segments was used. TCRdb stores this immuneACCESS table with in-frame sequences only. Part of the clones is absent; in the studies checked, under half of the shortfall reflects unresolved V genes, and no reason is known for the rest. This sample has some 66,000 clones in its table, and less than 80% of those were observed once. Jointly, the top ten make up under 9% of the sample. Input material: PBMCs. Every receptor here comes from a man aged 55 to 70 in good health and CMV-seropositive.

The gene calls are TRBV5-1 and TRBJ2-7, with a possible D match to TRBD1 (6 bases). The CDR3 totals 16 residues. Germline V gene sequence: CDR1 SGHRS, CDR2 YFSETQ. Between the trimmed V and J ends, which lost 4 bases and 0 bases, there was a span of 17 bases. The DNA of the CDR3 is TGCGCCAGCAGCCCAAATTCAGGGGATAGCTCCTACGAGCAGTACTTC. Its protein is CASSPNSGDSSYEQYF.

This clone was seen a few times. The chain combines TRBV9 with TRBJ2-6, with 10 bases identical to TRBD1. J lost 0 bases, V lost 3 bases, and 6 bases had no gene match. This CDR3 has 18 residues. Per the germline V gene, CDR1 is SGDLS and CDR2 is YYNGEE. For the CDR3, the DNA is TGTGCCAGCAGCGCCCCGGGACAGGGGTACTCTGGGGCCAACGTCCTGACTTTC. This sequence encodes CASSAPGQGYSGANVLTF. Using reference TRBV9 and TRBJ2-6 for the parts outside the CDR3, the full variable domain is DSGVTQTPKHLITATGQRVTLRCSPRSGDLSVYWYQQSLDQGLQFLIQYYNGEERAKGNILERFSAQQFPDLHSELNLSSLELGDSALYFCASSAPGQGYSGANVLTFGAGSRLTVL.

The chain is built from TRBV5-4 and TRBJ2-1, with D tentatively TRBD1 (5 bases). The germline V gene encodes CDR1 SGHNT and CDR2 YYREEE (reference sequence). The CDR3 contains 17 residues. V was pared by 1 base and J by 2 bases, with 16 bases between. The CDR3 region is CASSLFQGYRTYNEQFF. The DNA for the CDR3 is TGTGCCAGCAGCTTGTTCCAGGGATACCGGACCTACAATGAGCAGTTCTTC.

The chain employs TRBV10-3 and TRBJ2-1; TRBD1 aligns across 7 bases. The CDR3 covers 14 residues. Germline CDR1 ENHRY, CDR2 SYGVKD. The ends lost 3 bases at V and 4 bases at J; junction bases unmatched: 3. CDR3 coding DNA: TGTGCCATCAGTGAAGGGACAGAATACAATGAGCAGTTCTTC. It specifies CAISEGTEYNEQFF.

The genes are TRBV27 and TRBJ1-1; weak D call: TRBD1 (6 bases). Germline assignment: CDR1 MNHEY and CDR2 SMNVEV (reference sequence). V lost 6 bases and J lost 0, with 17 bases in between. The length of the CDR3 is 16 residues. DNA for the CDR3: TGTGCCAGCAGCCGGGGGGGCCCCCGATTGAACACTGAAGCTTTCTTT. This translates into CASSRGGPRLNTEAFF.

This clone was counted between two and nine times. V usage is TRBV5-1 and J usage is TRBJ2-5; 7 nucleotides agree with TRBD2. This CDR3 has 15 amino acids. Germline V gene sequence: CDR1 SGHRS, CDR2 YFSETQ. Germline trimming cut 0 bases from V and 4 bases from J; bases unmatched to any gene: 6. The CDR3 spells CASSLVAGAAETQYF. The CDR3 bases are TGCGCCAGCAGCTTGGTTGCGGGAGCGGCAGAGACCCAGTACTTC.

This chain joins TRBV11-3 and TRBJ2-1, with 7 bases aligning to TRBD2. The V gene's germline CDR1 is SGHNT and CDR2 YENEEA. The junction had 11 bases not matched to a gene; V was cut back by 4 bases and J by 2 bases. The CDR3 has 17 amino acids. In DNA form, the CDR3 reads TGTGCCAGCAGCTCCCTTACTAGCGTCGAAACCTACAATGAGCAGTTCTTC. The encoded protein is CASSSLTSVETYNEQFF.

This sequence joins TRBV29-1 and TRBJ1-5; TRBD1 aligns across 10 bases. The CDR3 extends over 14 amino acids. V was pared by 6 bases and J by 1 base, with 3 bases of the junction left unmatched. Per germline, CDR1 SQVTM and CDR2 ANQGSEA. CDR3 sequence reads: CSVGTGASNQPQHF. The CDR3 nucleotides read TGCAGCGTCGGGACAGGGGCGAGCAATCAGCCCCAGCATTTT.

This chain connects TRBV6-1 to TRBJ1-2; possibly TRBD1 for D (5 bases). CDR3 length equals 12 residues. Germline CDR1 and CDR2: MNHNS and SASEGT. V was trimmed by 8 bases and J by 5 bases, leaving 12 bases between them. CDR3 in DNA: TGTGCCAGCCGCGGCGGGGCATATGGCTACACCTTC. It specifies CASRGGAYGYTF.

The chain is built from TRBV14 and TRBJ2-7; the D gene is possibly TRBD1 (6 bases). Germline CDR1 reads SGHDN; CDR2 reads FVKESK. The CDR3 is 12 amino acids. Trimming left V 4 bases short and J 2 bases short, with 6 bases between. The CDR3 DNA sequence: TGTGCCAGCAGCCGACAGGCCTACGAGCAGTACTTC. Translating gives CASSRQAYEQYF.

CDR3 in amino acids: CASSRGGLAGYNEQFF. The CDR3, as DNA: TGTGCCAGCAGCCGCGGAGGACTAGCAGGGTACAATGAGCAGTTCTTC. The chain has TRBV5-8 and TRBJ2-1; TRBD2 agrees at 8 bases. With 4 bases clipped from V and 4 bases from J, the junction kept 10 bases outside the gene matches. Germline V CDR1 and CDR2: SGHTS, YDEGEE. The CDR3 consists of 16 residues. Combining the CDR3 with reference TRBV5-8 and TRBJ2-1 gives the whole variable domain EAGVTQSPTHLIKTRGQQATLRCSPISGHTSVYWYQQALGLGLQFLLWYDEGEERNRGNFPPRFSGRQFPNYSSELNVNALELEDSALYLCASSRGGLAGYNEQFFGPGTRLTVL.

The chain combines TRBV27 with TRBJ1-5, with D possibly matching TRBD1 (5 bases). Per the germline V gene, CDR1 is MNHEY and CDR2 is SMNVEV (reference sequence). The CDR3 sequence is 15 residues long. The V end lost 3 bases, the J end lost 4 bases, and 13 bases lay between the germline ends. The CDR3 coding sequence is TGTGCCAGCAGTTTTGGGGCCTCTAGAAATCAGCCCCAGCATTTT. Translating it yields CASSFGASRNQPQHF.

This clone has only a few counts. CDR3 region: CASSYTGTGVYGYTF. As DNA, the CDR3 is TGCGCCAGCAGCTATACTGGGACAGGGGTCTATGGCTACACCTTC. The chain couples TRBV5-1 to TRBJ1-2; 10 nucleotides line up with TRBD1. The CDR3 runs to 15 residues. The germline V gene encodes CDR1 SGHRS and CDR2 YFSETQ. V dropped 3 bases and J dropped 4; count of bases not matched to a gene: 6.

V is TRBV7-9 and J is TRBJ1-3; TRBD1 is a possible D gene (6 bases). Germline V gene sequence: CDR1 SEHNR, CDR2 FQNEAQ (reference sequence). The CDR3 length is 15 residues. The V gene lost 4 bases and the J gene lost 0 bases, with 10 bases spanning the gap. DNA for the CDR3: TGTGCCAGCAGCTCCGGACAGTCCTCTGGAAACACCATATATTTT. Its protein product is CASSSGQSSGNTIYF.

The chain links TRBV6-1 to TRBJ1-2, with a tentative D call TRBD1 (6 bases). Germline CDR1 reads MNHNS; CDR2 reads SASEGT. This CDR3 region has 15 residues. The germline V and J ends were trimmed by 3 bases and 2 bases, with 13 bases remaining between them. CDR3 residues: CASSEGSTGNYGYTF. The CDR3 coding sequence is TGTGCCAGCAGTGAGGGGTCGACAGGAAACTATGGCTACACCTTC.

The V and J genes are TRBV7-2 and TRBJ1-5, with D uncertain. Trimming shortened V by 3 bases and J by 2 bases, and 5 bases separated the two germline ends. The CDR3 totals 13 residues. The V gene's germline CDR1 is SGHTA and CDR2 FQGNSA. CDR3 coding DNA: TGTGCCAGCAGCTTTCAGGGCAATCAGCCCCAGCATTTT. Its protein is CASSFQGNQPQHF.

This clone appeared a few times. The V call is TRBV6-1, the J call TRBJ2-7; TRBD1 aligns across 7 bases. V shed 0 bases and J 4 bases; nucleotides not matched to a gene: 6. Germline CDR1 and CDR2: MNHNS and SASEGT. The CDR3 runs 15 residues. CDR3 in DNA: TGTGCCAGCAGTGAAGCATGGACAGGATCGTACGAGCAGTACTTC. Protein product: CASSEAWTGSYEQYF.

The J gene is TRBJ1-3, the V gene TRBV7-9, with D perhaps TRBD1 (5 bases). This CDR3 has 19 residues. The V gene's germline CDR1 is SEHNR and CDR2 FQNEAQ (reference sequence). Trimming left V 5 bases short and J 0 bases short, with 23 bases between. The CDR3 DNA is TGTGCCAGCAGCCGCGTACGGGCAGGGAACATGCTCTCTGGAAACACCATATATTTT. This gives the protein CASSRVRAGNMLSGNTIYF.

The rearrangement links TRBV11-3 to TRBJ2-1, with 11 bases lining up with TRBD2. This CDR3 has 15 amino acids. Germline CDR1 is SGHNT and CDR2 is YENEEA. Losses at the gene ends were 4 bases for V and 4 bases for J; bases not matched to a gene: 3. This CDR3 reads CASSSGTSGYNEQFF. CDR3 sequence (DNA): TGTGCCAGCAGCTCCGGGACTAGCGGTTACAATGAGCAGTTCTTC.

In its sample, this clone was seen once. The CDR3: CASSSRDREGKETQYF. The CDR3 nucleotides are TGTGCCAGCAGCTCACGGGACAGGGAGGGGAAAGAGACCCAGTACTTC. V is TRBV11-1 and J is TRBJ2-5, with TRBD1 matching 9 bases. J gave up 3 bases and V 4 bases, and 9 bases lay outside the gene matches. Germline CDR1 reads SGHAT; CDR2 reads FQDESV (reference sequence). This CDR3 is 16 amino acids long.

The chain links TRBV5-1 to TRBJ1-1, with TRBD1 as a possible D gene (5 bases). The V end lost 1 base, the J end lost 0 bases, and 7 bases lay between the germline ends. The CDR3 runs to 14 residues. The germline V gene encodes CDR1 SGHRS and CDR2 YFSETQ. CDR3 DNA sequence: TGCGCCAGCAGCTTGACAGGTATGAACACTGAAGCTTTCTTT. It codes for CASSLTGMNTEAFF.

In nucleotides, the CDR3 is TGTGCCAGCAGTGGGGGGGACCCCTACAATGAGCAGTTCTTC. It specifies CASSGGDPYNEQFF. The rearrangement uses TRBV28 and TRBJ2-1, with 7 bases that match TRBD2. Losses at the gene ends were 5 bases for V and 2 bases for J; bases not matched to a gene: 3. This CDR3 has 14 residues. Per germline, CDR1 MDHEN and CDR2 SYDVKM.

The CDR3 DNA follows: TGCAGCGTTGAAGGGGGCGAGAACTACGAGCAGTACTTC. It codes for CSVEGGENYEQYF. The V gene is TRBV29-1, the J gene TRBJ2-7, with D maybe TRBD1 (5 bases). CDR1 and CDR2 (germline): SQVTM, ANQGSEA. The length of the CDR3 is 13 residues. Trimming cost V 1 base and J 3 bases, with 10 bases left between them.

The rearrangement joins TRBV19 to TRBJ2-4; 7 nucleotides agree with TRBD2. V trimming: 7 bases; J trimming: 0 bases; junction bases outside the gene matches: 6. CDR3 length: 15 amino acids. CDR1 and CDR2 (germline): LNHDA, SQIVND (reference sequence). In DNA form, the CDR3 reads TGTGCCAGTACCTCTAGCGGTCTAGCCAAAAACATTCAGTACTTC. Encoded protein: CASTSSGLAKNIQYF.

The chain couples TRBV2 to TRBJ2-2, with 14 positions matching TRBD2. Trimming took 6 bases from V and 9 from J; bases not matched to a gene: 3. The CDR3 totals 14 residues. CDR1 SNHLY and CDR2 FYNNEI come from the germline V gene. The CDR3 spells CASSGTSGSRELFF. The DNA of the CDR3 is TGTGCCAGCAGCGGGACTAGCGGGAGCAGGGAGCTGTTTTTT.

The chain links TRBV6-5 to TRBJ2-7; 10 nucleotides line up with TRBD1. V was pared by 8 bases and J by 3 bases, with 10 bases of the junction left unmatched. This CDR3 has 15 residues. CDR1 is MNHEY and CDR2 is SVGAGI in the germline V gene. Written as DNA, the CDR3 is TGTGCCAGCCTCTCTCGGACAGGGGGTGTCTACGAGCAGTACTTC. Translation: CASLSRTGGVYEQYF.